Below are 14 T cell receptor beta chains sequenced from a single sample in a study of T cell responses to AZD1222 COVID-19 vaccine. Method: immunoSEQ multiplex PCR; TCRdb's copy keeps in-frame clones and lacks some. The sample has 45,000 to 70,000 clones; 70% to 90% are singletons. Source: peripheral blood, taken on day 0 of AZD1222 vaccination. The receptors stem from an adult in good health.

The CDR3 spells CASSGRQGSNVETQYF. The CDR3 DNA reads as TGTGCCAGCAGCGGCCGACAGGGGAGCAATGTGGAGACCCAGTACTTC. The V gene is TRBV9, the J gene TRBJ2-5, with 8 bases identical to TRBD1. Per germline, CDR1 SGDLS and CDR2 YYNGEE. The CDR3 contains 16 residues. V shed 3 bases and J 5 bases; nucleotides not matched to a gene: 12. Complete variable domain (other parts from reference TRBV9 and TRBJ2-5): DSGVTQTPKHLITATGQRVTLRCSPRSGDLSVYWYQQSLDQGLQFLIQYYNGEERAKGNILERFSAQQFPDLHSELNLSSLELGDSALYFCASSGRQGSNVETQYFGPGTRLLVL.

The V and J genes are TRBV25-1 and TRBJ2-5; no definite D call. Between the trimmed V and J ends, which lost 7 bases and 3 bases, there was a span of 15 bases. This CDR3 spans 14 amino acids. CDR1 is MGHDK, CDR2 SYGVNS, per germline. The CDR3 reads CASTKPGVEETQYF. In DNA form, the CDR3 reads TGTGCCAGCACCAAACCGGGTGTGGAAGAGACCCAGTACTTC.

V gene TRBV18 combines with J gene TRBJ1-5; 8 positions match TRBD1. This CDR3 is built from 15 residues. Germline V lookup: CDR1 KGHSH, CDR2 LQKENI. Germline trimming cut 5 bases from V and 5 bases from J; bases unmatched to any gene: 8. In nucleotides, the CDR3 is TGTGCCAGCTCAGACTCGACAGGGGCGCATCAGCCCCAGCATTTT. Translation: CASSDSTGAHQPQHF. Variable domain in full (rest from reference TRBV18 and TRBJ1-5): NAGVMQNPRHLVRRRGQEARLRCSPMKGHSHVYWYRQLPEEGLKFMVYLQKENIIDESGMPKERFSAEFPKEGPSILRIQQVVRGDSAAYFCASSDSTGAHQPQHFGDGTRLSIL.

The rearrangement uses TRBV5-1 and TRBJ2-5, with 9 bases that match TRBD2. The CDR3 has 14 amino acids. In germline, CDR1 is SGHRS, CDR2 YFSETQ. Germline trimming cut 0 bases from V and 4 bases from J; bases unmatched to any gene: 1. CDR3 DNA sequence: TGCGCCAGCAGCTTGGATAGCGGGAGAGAGACCCAGTACTTC. It translates to CASSLDSGRETQYF.

This clone was seen once. The V gene is TRBV4-3, the J gene TRBJ2-7; 12 bases are a match to TRBD2. With 4 bases clipped from V and 6 bases from J, the junction kept 1 base outside the gene matches. Germline V gene sequence: CDR1 LGHNA, CDR2 YSLEER. The CDR3 consists of 13 residues. The CDR3 protein is CASSPLAGGEQYF. DNA of the CDR3: TGCGCCAGCAGCCCACTAGCGGGAGGCGAGCAGTACTTC.

The chain employs TRBV30 and TRBJ2-1; weak D call: TRBD2 (6 bases). V was shortened by 3 bases and J by 3 bases, with 12 bases between the two germline ends. The CDR3 is 14 residues long. Germline V gene data show CDR1 as GTSNPN and CDR2 as SVGIG (reference sequence). This chain's CDR3 is CAWRYGGNYNEQFF. DNA for the CDR3: TGTGCCTGGAGATACGGCGGGAACTACAATGAGCAGTTCTTC.

The chain's CDR3 is CASSPPLLQNTGELFF. The CDR3 region has the DNA TGTGCCAGCTCACCACCGCTACTCCAGAACACCGGGGAGCTGTTTTTT. This chain links TRBV18 with TRBJ2-2; D not certain. Per germline, CDR1 KGHSH and CDR2 LQKENI. The CDR3 loop spans 16 amino acids. V lost 0 bases to trimming and J lost 1 base, with 9 bases between them.

This chain uses TRBV9 with TRBJ2-2; maybe TRBD2 (6 bases). The length of the CDR3 is 14 residues. Trimming pared 2 bases from V and 4 bases from J, leaving 9 bases between. Germline-derived CDR1 and CDR2 are SGDLS and YYNGEE. Here the CDR3 DNA reads TGTGCCAGCAGCGTGATAGCGGCCACCGGGGAGCTGTTTTTT. Translated, it gives CASSVIAATGELFF. Combining the CDR3 with reference TRBV9 and TRBJ2-2 gives the whole variable domain DSGVTQTPKHLITATGQRVTLRCSPRSGDLSVYWYQQSLDQGLQFLIQYYNGEERAKGNILERFSAQQFPDLHSELNLSSLELGDSALYFCASSVIAATGELFFGEGSRLTVL.

The chain is built from TRBV24-1 and TRBJ2-3; tentatively, D is TRBD2 (6 bases). This CDR3 comprises 14 residues. Trimming stripped 2 bases from V and 4 bases from J, with 9 bases between. The germline V gene has CDR1 KGHDR and CDR2 SFDVKD. CDR3 loop: CATSDYGSADTQYF. The CDR3 region has the DNA TGTGCCACCAGTGATTACGGGAGTGCAGATACGCAGTATTTT.

The chain combines TRBV21-1 with TRBJ1-5. TRBV21-1 is a recognized pseudogene. This CDR3 comprises 19 residues. CDR3 bases: TGTGCCAGCAGCACCCAAAACCAAAAAAAAAGGGATAGCAATCAGCCCCAGCATTTT. Encoded protein: CASSTQNQKKRDSNQPQHF.

This rearrangement joins TRBV6-5 to TRBJ1-5; D remains unclear. Germline V gene lookup returns CDR1 MNHEY and CDR2 SVGAGI. V was pared by 7 bases and J by 2 bases, with 12 bases between. The CDR3 contains 14 residues. The CDR3 nucleotides are TGTGCCAGCACCGAACATCGAGGCAATCAGCCCCAGCATTTT. Amino acid sequence: CASTEHRGNQPQHF.

This clone has only one observation. CDR3 in amino acids: CASSQRDSIYF. CDR3 DNA sequence: TGTGCCAGCAGCCAACGGGACAGCATATACTTC. The chain joins TRBV7-8 to TRBJ2-7; 7 nucleotides line up with TRBD1. CDR1 and CDR2 (germline): SGHVS, FQNEAQ. CDR3 size: 11 residues. V lost 5 bases and J lost 13; bases outside the gene matches: 8.

The chain carries TRBV18 and TRBJ1-5, with TRBD1 identical over 8 bases. The junction had 11 bases not matched to a gene; V was cut back by 1 base and J by 9 bases. Germline CDR1 is KGHSH and CDR2 is LQKENI. CDR3 length: 16 residues. In DNA, the CDR3 is TGTGCCAGCTCACCACAACCTACAGGGGGTGAATGGCCCCAGCATTTT. Its translation: CASSPQPTGGEWPQHF.

This chain links TRBV6-5 with TRBJ2-1, with 11 bases that match TRBD2. The CDR3 consists of 16 residues. The germline V gene has CDR1 MNHEY and CDR2 SVGAGI. Unmatched junction bases numbered 12, after V lost 2 bases and J lost 12 bases. In DNA, the CDR3 is TGTGCCAGCAGTTACGGCGAGGGACTAGCGGCGCTGGGGCAGTTCTTC. It encodes CASSYGEGLAALGQFF.